This entry lists 8 T cell receptor beta chains sequenced from one sample in a study of Ad26.COV2.S vaccination and SARS-CoV-2 variants. Some clones are missing from TCRdb's copy, which holds only in-frame ones; the method was immunoSEQ multiplex PCR. The sample has around 400,000 clones, about nine tenths seen once. This sample's treatment: 15 to 20 received Ad26.COV2.S at low or high dose, single or two shots; about 5 received placebo; per-sample allocation not given. The study sampled participants on day 63 after the first vaccine or placebo injection. Sequences were derived from peripheral blood, sampled in a trial of Ad26.COV2.S vaccine versus placebo. Receptors were obtained from a person aged 18-60 years who received the Ad26.COV2.S COVID-19 vaccine or a placebo.

The CDR3 DNA follows: TGTGCCAGCAGTTACTCGCCAGCAACTAATGAAAAACTGTTTTTT. Translated, it gives CASSYSPATNEKLFF. The genes are TRBV6-5 and TRBJ1-4; no reliable D call. The ends were cut back, 0 bases at V and 0 bases at J, with 5 bases in the middle. Germline CDR1 is MNHEY and CDR2 is SVGAGI. The CDR3 is 15 residues long.

A single count supports this clone. This rearrangement joins TRBV7-9 to TRBJ2-1; tentatively, D is TRBD1 (5 bases). Germline CDR1 SEHNR, CDR2 FQNEAQ (reference sequence). Trimming removed 7 bases from V and 8 bases from J, with 18 bases in between. The CDR3 consists of 14 residues. The chain's CDR3 is CASILGPGPHEQFF. The CDR3 nucleotides are TGTGCCAGCATCCTGGGCCCAGGGCCCCATGAGCAGTTCTTC.

This clone was detected once. The chain recombines TRBV28 with TRBJ2-5; 12 nucleotides align to TRBD2. With 5 bases clipped from V and 9 bases from J, the junction kept 19 bases outside the gene matches. CDR3 size: 18 residues. From germline, CDR1 is MDHEN and CDR2 SYDVKM. CDR3 bases: TGTGCCAGCAGTACCGGACAGGGACTAGCGGGTACGACCGGGGCCCAGTACTTC. Encoded protein: CASSTGQGLAGTTGAQYF.

The gene calls are TRBV7-2 and TRBJ1-3, with 8 bases identical to TRBD1. The germline gives CDR1 SGHTA, CDR2 FQGNSA. Losses at the gene ends were 1 base for V and 0 bases for J; bases not matched to a gene: 5. The CDR3 totals 17 residues. In DNA form, the CDR3 reads TGTGCCAGCAGCTTAGGAGGACAGGGAAGCTCTGGAAACACCATATATTTT. Protein product: CASSLGGQGSSGNTIYF.

About this clone: This specimen includes other DNA sequences encoding the same CDR3. This chain uses TRBV6-5 with TRBJ1-1; D unresolved. The V gene lost 2 bases and the J gene lost 1 base, with 5 bases spanning the gap. The V gene's germline CDR1 is MNHEY and CDR2 SVGAGI. CDR3 length: 13 amino acids. CDR3 sequence reads: CASSYGGNTEAFF. The CDR3 DNA follows: TGTGCCAGCAGTTACGGTGGGAACACTGAAGCTTTCTTT.

The gene calls are TRBV6-1 and TRBJ1-5; no clear D gene. The ends were cut back, 5 bases at V and 3 bases at J, with 8 bases in the middle. This CDR3 comprises 13 residues. CDR1 is MNHNS, CDR2 SASEGT, per germline. CDR3 in amino acids: CASSFGSNQPQHF. The CDR3 region has the DNA TGTGCCAGCAGTTTTGGATCCAATCAGCCCCAGCATTTT.

V usage is TRBV7-8 and J usage is TRBJ2-2; D perhaps matches TRBD2 (5 bases). Trimming shortened V by 5 bases and J by 8 bases, and 9 bases separated the two germline ends. This CDR3 spans 12 amino acids. Germline-derived CDR1 and CDR2 are SGHVS and FQNEAQ. The CDR3 here is CASSPPGGELFF. CDR3 sequence (DNA): TGTGCCAGCAGCCCCCCGGGGGGGGAGCTGTTTTTT.

This chain links TRBV3-1 (or the pseudogene TRBV3-2) with TRBJ2-1, with 7 nucleotides matching TRBD1. The CDR3 totals 13 residues. Germline V gives CDR1 LGHDT, CDR2 YNNKEL (reference sequence). Trimming at V came to 5 bases and at J to 11 bases, leaving 9 bases not matched to a gene. The CDR3, as DNA: TGTGCCAGCAGCTTGGACAGAGGGGGCCAGCAGTTCTTC. Protein sequence: CASSLDRGGQQFF.